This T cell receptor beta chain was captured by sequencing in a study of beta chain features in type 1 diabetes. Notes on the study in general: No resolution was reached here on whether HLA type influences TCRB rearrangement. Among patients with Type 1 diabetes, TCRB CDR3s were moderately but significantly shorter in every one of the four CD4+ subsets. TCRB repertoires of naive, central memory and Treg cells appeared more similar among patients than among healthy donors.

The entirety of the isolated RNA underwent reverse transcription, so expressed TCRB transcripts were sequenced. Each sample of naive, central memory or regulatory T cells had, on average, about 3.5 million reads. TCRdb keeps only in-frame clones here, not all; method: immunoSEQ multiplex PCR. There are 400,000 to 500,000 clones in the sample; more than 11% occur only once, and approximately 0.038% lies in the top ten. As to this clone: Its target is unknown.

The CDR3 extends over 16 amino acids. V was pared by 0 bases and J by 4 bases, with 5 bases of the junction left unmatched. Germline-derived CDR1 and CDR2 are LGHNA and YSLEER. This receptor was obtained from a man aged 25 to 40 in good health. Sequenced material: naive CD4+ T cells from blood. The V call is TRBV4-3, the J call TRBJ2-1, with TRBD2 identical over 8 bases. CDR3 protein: CASSQEVAGRYNEQFF. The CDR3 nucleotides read TGCGCCAGCAGCCAAGAGGTAGCGGGAAGATACAATGAGCAGTTCTTC.